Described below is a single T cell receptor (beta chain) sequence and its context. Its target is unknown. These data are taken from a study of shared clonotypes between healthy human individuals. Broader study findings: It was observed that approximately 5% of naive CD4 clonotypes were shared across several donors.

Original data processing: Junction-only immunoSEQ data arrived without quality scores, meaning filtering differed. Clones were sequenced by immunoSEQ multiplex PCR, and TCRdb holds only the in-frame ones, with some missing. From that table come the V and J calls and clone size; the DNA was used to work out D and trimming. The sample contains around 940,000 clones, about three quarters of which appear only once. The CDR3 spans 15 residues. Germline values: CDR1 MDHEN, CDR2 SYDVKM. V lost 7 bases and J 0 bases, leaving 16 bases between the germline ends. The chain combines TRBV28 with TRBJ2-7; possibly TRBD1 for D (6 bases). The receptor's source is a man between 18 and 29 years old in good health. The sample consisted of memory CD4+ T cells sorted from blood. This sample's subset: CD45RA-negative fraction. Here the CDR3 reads CASTSPDSPSYEQYF. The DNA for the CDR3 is TGTGCCAGCACCTCACCGGACAGCCCCTCCTACGAGCAGTACTTC. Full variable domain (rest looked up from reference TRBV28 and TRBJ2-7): DVKVTQSSRYLVKRTGEKVFLECVQDMDHENMFWYRQDPGLGLRLIYFSYDVKMKEKGDIPEGYSVSREKKERFSLILESASTNQTSMYLCASTSPDSPSYEQYFGPGTRLTVT.